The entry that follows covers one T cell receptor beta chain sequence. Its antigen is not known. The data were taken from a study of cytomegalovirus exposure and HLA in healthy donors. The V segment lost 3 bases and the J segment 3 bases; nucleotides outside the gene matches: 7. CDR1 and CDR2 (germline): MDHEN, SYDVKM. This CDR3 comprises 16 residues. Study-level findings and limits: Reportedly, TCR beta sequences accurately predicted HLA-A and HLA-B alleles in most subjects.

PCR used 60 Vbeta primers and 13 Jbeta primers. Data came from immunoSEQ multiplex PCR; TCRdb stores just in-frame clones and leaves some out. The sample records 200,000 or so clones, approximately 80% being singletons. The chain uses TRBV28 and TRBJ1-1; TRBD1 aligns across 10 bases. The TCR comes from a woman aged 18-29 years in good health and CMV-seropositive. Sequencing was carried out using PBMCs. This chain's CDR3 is CASSFPRTGGDTEAFF. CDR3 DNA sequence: TGTGCCAGCAGTTTTCCCCGGACAGGGGGAGACACTGAAGCTTTCTTT.